This entry lists 9 T cell receptor beta chains sequenced from one sample in a study of T-cell memory formation after mild COVID-19. TCRdb called the 5' RACE reads again in MiXCR, with one record for every CDR3 protein. The table includes 190,000 or so distinct CDR3 sequences, roughly a tenth detected once. The sample comprised PBMCs or a T cell subset sorted from them (not recorded which). Receptors originate from a man younger than 35 who had mild COVID-19 (a few samples of this study predate the infection). Cell type and time point are not known.

This chain uses TRBV7-9 with TRBJ1-1; maybe TRBD1 (6 bases). Germline-derived CDR1 and CDR2 are SEHNR and FQNEAQ (reference sequence). This CDR3 region has 12 residues. V dropped 5 bases and J dropped 7 bases, with 11 bases sitting between them. The CDR3 is CASSPATGEAFF. The CDR3 region has the DNA TGTGCCAGCAGCCCCGCGACAGGTGAAGCTTTCTTT.

This sequence joins TRBV7-2 and TRBJ1-5; D is possibly TRBD1 (6 bases). Germline V gives CDR1 SGHTA, CDR2 FQGNSA. The germline V and J ends were trimmed by 3 bases and 3 bases, with 18 bases remaining between them. The CDR3 is 17 residues long. CDR3 nucleotide sequence: TGTGCCAGCAGCTTGGAACCCGCAGGGGCCCTCAATCAGCCCCAGCATTTT. Encoded protein: CASSLEPAGALNQPQHF.

This clonotype came up a few times. The gene calls are TRBV12-3 or TRBV12-4 and TRBJ1-2; weak D call: TRBD1 (5 bases). Trimming shortened V by 4 bases and J by 7 bases, and 16 bases separated the two germline ends. CDR3 length equals 14 residues. CDR3 in DNA: TGTGCCAGCAGTTATCCCCTCGACAGTGCTGGCTACACCTTC. Translating gives CASSYPLDSAGYTF.

V gene TRBV6-5 combines with J gene TRBJ2-3; D call uncertain. Germline loops: CDR1 MNHEY, CDR2 SVGAGI. Trimming pared 4 bases from V and 1 base from J, leaving 18 bases between. This CDR3 spans 17 amino acids. The CDR3 loop is CASSLANPLGGTDTQYF. The CDR3 DNA reads TGTGCCAGCAGTTTGGCCAATCCCCTGGGCGGCACAGATACGCAGTATTTT.

In this sample, this clonotype turned up a few times. The chain has TRBV20-1 and TRBJ2-3; D unclear. The germline CDR1 and CDR2 sequences are DFQATT and SNEGSKA (reference sequence). V lost 1 base to trimming and J lost 6 bases, with 8 bases between them. This CDR3 has 12 residues. The DNA for the CDR3 is TGCAGTGCTAGAGGGGCCCCCGATACGCAGTATTTT. Protein: CSARGAPDTQYF.

This clonotype was seen repeatedly, ten times or more. This chain joins TRBV20-1 and TRBJ2-5; TRBD1 is a possible D gene (6 bases). V gave up 6 bases and J gave up 2 bases, with 16 bases separating them. This CDR3 has 14 amino acids. The germline CDR1 and CDR2 sequences are DFQATT and SNEGSKA (reference sequence). This chain's CDR3 is CSATGTNYQETQYF. DNA for the CDR3: TGCAGTGCGACCGGGACAAACTATCAAGAGACCCAGTACTTC.

This clonotype was seen repeatedly, ten times or more. This chain connects TRBV5-6 to TRBJ2-2; the D gene is possibly TRBD2 (5 bases). Germline loops: CDR1 SGHDT, CDR2 YYEEEE. With 4 bases removed from V and 6 bases from J, the gap between germline ends came to 19 bases. The CDR3 sequence is 16 residues long. CDR3: CASSQSPTAGAGELFF. The CDR3 bases are TGTGCCAGCAGCCAAAGTCCAACAGCCGGGGCCGGGGAGCTGTTTTTT.

This clonotype was observed a few times. The chain uses TRBV7-8 and TRBJ2-1; the match to TRBD1 covers 8 bases. The CDR3 is 20 amino acids. Trimming cost V 5 bases and J 7 bases; bases outside gene matches: 25. Germline V gives CDR1 SGHVS, CDR2 FQNEAQ. Here the CDR3 reads CASSRTPGQERFSLRNEQFF. The CDR3 bases are TGTGCCAGCAGCCGCACCCCGGGACAGGAGCGTTTTTCGTTGAGGAATGAGCAGTTCTTC.

Ten or more counts support this clonotype. The chain combines TRBV4-2 with TRBJ2-6, with D maybe TRBD2 (5 bases). This CDR3 contains 18 residues. Trimming removed 4 bases from V and 2 bases from J, with 18 bases in between. The germline V gene has CDR1 LGHNA and CDR2 YNFKEQ. Here the CDR3 DNA reads TGTGCCAGCAGCCCGCATACCCGGGGAATTACTGGGGCCAACGTCCTGACTTTC. Its translation: CASSPHTRGITGANVLTF.